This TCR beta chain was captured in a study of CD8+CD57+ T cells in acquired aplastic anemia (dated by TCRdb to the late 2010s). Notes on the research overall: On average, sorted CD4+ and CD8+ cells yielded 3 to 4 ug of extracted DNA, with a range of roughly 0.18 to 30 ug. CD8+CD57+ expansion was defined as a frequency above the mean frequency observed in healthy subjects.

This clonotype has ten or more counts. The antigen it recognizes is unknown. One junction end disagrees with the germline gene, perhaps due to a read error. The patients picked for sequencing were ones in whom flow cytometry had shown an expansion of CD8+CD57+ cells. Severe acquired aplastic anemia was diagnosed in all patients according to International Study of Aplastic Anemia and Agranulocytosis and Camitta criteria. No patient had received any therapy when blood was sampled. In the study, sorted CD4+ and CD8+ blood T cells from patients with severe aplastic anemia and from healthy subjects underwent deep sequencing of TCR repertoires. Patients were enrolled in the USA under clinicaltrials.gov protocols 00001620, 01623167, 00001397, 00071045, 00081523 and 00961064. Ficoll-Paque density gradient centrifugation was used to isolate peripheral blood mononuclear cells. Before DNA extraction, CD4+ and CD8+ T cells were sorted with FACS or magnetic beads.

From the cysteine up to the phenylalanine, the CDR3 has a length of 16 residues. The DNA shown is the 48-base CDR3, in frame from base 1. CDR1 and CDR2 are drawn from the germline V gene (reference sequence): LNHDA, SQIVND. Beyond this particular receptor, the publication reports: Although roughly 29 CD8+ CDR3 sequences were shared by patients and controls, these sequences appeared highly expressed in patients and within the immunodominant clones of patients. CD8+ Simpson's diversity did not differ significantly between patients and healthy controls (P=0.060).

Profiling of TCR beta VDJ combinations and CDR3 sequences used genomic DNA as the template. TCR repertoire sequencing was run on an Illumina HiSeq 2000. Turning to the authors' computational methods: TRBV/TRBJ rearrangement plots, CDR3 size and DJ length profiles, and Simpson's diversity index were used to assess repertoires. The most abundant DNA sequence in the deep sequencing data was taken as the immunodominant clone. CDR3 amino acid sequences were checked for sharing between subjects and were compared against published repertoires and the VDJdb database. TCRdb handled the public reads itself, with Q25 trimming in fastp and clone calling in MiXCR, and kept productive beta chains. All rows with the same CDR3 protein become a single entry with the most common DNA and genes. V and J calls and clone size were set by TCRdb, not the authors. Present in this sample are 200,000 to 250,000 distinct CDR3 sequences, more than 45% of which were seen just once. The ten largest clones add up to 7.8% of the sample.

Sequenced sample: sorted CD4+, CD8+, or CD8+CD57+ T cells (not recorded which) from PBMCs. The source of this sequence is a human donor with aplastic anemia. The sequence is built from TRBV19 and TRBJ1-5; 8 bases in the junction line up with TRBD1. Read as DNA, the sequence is TGTGCCAGTAGTACTACCCAGGGGGCGCTTAATCGGCCCCAGCATTTT. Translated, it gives CASSTTQGALNRPQHF.